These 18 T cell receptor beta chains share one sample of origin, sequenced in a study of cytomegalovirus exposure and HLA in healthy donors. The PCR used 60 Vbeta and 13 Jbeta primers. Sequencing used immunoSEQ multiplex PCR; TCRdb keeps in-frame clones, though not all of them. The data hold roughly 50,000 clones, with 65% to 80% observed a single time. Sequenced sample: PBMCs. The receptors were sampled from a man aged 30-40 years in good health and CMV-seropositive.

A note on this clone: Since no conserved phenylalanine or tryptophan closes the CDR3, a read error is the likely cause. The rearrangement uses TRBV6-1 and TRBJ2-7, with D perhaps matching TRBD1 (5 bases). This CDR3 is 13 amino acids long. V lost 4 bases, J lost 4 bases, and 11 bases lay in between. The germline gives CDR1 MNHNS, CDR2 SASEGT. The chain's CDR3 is CASSGTTYYEQYL. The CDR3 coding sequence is TGTGCCAGCAGTGGGACAACCTATTACGAGCAGTACCTC.

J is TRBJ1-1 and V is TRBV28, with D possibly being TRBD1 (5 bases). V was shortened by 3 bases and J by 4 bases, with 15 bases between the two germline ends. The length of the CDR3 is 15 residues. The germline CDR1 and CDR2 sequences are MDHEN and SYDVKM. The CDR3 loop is CASSFDQGVSTEAFF. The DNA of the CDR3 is TGTGCCAGCAGTTTCGACCAGGGCGTGAGCACTGAAGCTTTCTTT.

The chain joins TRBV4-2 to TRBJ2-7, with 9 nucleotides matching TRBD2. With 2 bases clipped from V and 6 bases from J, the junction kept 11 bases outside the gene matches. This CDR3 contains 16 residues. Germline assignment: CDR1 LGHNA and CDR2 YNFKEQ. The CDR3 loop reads CASSQWGSGGPVEQYF. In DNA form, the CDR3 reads TGTGCCAGCAGCCAATGGGGCAGCGGGGGGCCTGTCGAGCAGTACTTC.

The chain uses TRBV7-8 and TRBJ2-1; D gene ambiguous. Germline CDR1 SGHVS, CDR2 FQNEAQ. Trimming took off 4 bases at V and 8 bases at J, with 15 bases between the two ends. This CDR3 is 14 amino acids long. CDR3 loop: CASSSENSNYEQFF. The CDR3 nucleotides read TGTGCCAGCAGCTCCGAAAACAGTAACTATGAGCAGTTCTTC.

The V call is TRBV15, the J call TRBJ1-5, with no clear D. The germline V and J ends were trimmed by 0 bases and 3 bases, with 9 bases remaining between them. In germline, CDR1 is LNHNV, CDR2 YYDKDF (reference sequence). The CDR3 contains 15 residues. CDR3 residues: CATSRDRAFNQPQHF. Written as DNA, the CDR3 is TGTGCCACCAGCAGAGATCGCGCTTTCAATCAGCCCCAGCATTTT.

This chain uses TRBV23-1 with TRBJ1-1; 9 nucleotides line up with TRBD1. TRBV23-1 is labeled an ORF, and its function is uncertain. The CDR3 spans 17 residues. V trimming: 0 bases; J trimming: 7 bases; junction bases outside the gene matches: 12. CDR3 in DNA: TGCGCCAGCAGTCAATCGAGACAGGGGGTAAAAGGGGATGAAGCTTTCTTT. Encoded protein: CASSQSRQGVKGDEAFF.

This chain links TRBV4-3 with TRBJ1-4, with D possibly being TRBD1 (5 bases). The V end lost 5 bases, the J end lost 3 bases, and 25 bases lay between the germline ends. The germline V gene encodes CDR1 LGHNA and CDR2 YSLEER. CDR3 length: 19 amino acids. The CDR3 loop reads CASSFSPHARGRANEKLFF. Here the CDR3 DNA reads TGCGCCAGCAGCTTCTCCCCACATGCACGGGGGAGGGCTAATGAAAAACTGTTTTTT.

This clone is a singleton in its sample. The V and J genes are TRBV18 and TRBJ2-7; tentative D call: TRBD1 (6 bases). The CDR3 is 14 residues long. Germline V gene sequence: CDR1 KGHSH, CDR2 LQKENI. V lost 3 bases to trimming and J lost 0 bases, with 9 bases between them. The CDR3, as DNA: TGTGCCAGCTCACCCCGGACAGACTCCTACGAGCAGTACTTC. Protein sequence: CASSPRTDSYEQYF. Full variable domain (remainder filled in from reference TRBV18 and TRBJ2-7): NAGVMQNPRHLVRRRGQEARLRCSPMKGHSHVYWYRQLPEEGLKFMVYLQKENIIDESGMPKERFSAEFPKEGPSILRIQQVVRGDSAAYFCASSPRTDSYEQYFGPGTRLTVT.

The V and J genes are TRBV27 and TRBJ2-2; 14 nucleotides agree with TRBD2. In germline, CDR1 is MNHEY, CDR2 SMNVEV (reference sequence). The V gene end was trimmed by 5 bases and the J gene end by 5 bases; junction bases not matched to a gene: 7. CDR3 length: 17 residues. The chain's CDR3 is CASSPRTSGGLTGELFF. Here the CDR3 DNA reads TGTGCCAGCAGTCCCCGGACTAGCGGGGGGCTGACCGGGGAGCTGTTTTTT.

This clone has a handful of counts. CDR3 residues: CASSLEPQGNYGYTF. DNA for the CDR3: TGCGCCAGCAGCTTGGAGCCACAGGGGAACTATGGCTACACCTTC. The chain links TRBV5-1 to TRBJ1-2; 7 bases fit TRBD1. Germline CDR1 reads SGHRS; CDR2 reads YFSETQ. Unmatched junction bases numbered 4, after V lost 0 bases and J lost 2 bases. This CDR3 is built from 15 residues. The complete variable domain, with remaining parts taken from reference TRBV5-1 and TRBJ1-2, reads KAGVTQTPRYLIKTRGQQVTLSCSPISGHRSVSWYQQTPGQGLQFLFEYFSETQRNKGNFPGRFSGRQFSNSRSEMNVSTLELGDSALYLCASSLEPQGNYGYTFGSGTRLTVV.

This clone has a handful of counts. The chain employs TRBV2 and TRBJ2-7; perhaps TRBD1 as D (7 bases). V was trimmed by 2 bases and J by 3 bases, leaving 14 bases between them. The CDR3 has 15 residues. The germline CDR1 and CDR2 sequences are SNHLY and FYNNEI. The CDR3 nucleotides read TGTGCCAGCAGTGAAAGCGGGCAGGGGGGCTACGAGCAGTACTTC. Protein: CASSESGQGGYEQYF.

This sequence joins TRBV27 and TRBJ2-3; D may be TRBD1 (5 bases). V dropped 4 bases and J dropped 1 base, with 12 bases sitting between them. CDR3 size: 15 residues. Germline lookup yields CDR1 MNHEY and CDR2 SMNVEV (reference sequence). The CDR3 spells CASSSSRVRTDTQYF. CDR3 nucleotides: TGTGCCAGCAGTTCATCCAGGGTACGCACAGATACGCAGTATTTT.

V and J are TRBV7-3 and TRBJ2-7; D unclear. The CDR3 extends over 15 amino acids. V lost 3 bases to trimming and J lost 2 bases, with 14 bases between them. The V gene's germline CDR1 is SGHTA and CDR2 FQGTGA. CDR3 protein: CASSFPKASTYEQYF. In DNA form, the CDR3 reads TGTGCCAGCAGCTTCCCGAAAGCTAGTACCTACGAGCAGTACTTC.

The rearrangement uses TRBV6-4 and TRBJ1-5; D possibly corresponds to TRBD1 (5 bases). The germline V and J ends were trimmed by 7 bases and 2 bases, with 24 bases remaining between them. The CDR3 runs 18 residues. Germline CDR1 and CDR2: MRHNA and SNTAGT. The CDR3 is CASTGGARGGLGNQPQHF. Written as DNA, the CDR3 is TGTGCCAGCACCGGTGGGGCCCGTGGGGGGTTGGGCAATCAGCCCCAGCATTTT.

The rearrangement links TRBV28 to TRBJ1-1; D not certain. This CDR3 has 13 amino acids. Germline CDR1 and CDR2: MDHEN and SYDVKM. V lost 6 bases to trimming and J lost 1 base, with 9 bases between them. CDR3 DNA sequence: TGTGCCAGCAGCCCAAACAGGAACACTGAAGCTTTCTTT. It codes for CASSPNRNTEAFF.

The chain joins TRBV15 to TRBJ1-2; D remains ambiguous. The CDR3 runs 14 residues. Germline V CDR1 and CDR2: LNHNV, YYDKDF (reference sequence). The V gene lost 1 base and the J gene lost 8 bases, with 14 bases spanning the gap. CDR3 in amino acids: CATSRGDGLKGYTF. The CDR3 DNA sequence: TGTGCCACCAGCAGAGGTGACGGGTTGAAGGGCTACACCTTC.

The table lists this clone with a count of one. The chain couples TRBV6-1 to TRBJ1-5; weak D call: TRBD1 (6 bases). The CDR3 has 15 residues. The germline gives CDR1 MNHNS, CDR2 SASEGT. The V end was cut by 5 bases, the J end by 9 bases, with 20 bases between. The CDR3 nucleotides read TGTGCCAGCAGTCGCCAACAGGGCCCAGGGTGGCCCCAGCATTTT. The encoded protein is CASSRQQGPGWPQHF.

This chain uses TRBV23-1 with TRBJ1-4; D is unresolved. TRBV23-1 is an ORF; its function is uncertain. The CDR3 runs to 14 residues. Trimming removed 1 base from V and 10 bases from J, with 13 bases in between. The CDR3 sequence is CASSQCTGEAKLFF. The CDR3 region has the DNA TGCGCCAGCAGTCAATGTACGGGAGAGGCAAAACTGTTTTTT.